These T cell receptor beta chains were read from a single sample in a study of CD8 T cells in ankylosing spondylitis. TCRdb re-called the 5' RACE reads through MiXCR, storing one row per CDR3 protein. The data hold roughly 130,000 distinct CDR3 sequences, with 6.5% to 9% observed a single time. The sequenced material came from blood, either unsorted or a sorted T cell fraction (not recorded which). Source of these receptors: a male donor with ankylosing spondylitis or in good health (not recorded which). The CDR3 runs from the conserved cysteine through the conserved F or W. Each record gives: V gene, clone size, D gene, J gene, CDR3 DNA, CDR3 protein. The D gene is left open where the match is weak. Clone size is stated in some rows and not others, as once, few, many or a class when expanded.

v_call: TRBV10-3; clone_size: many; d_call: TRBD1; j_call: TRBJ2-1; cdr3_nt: TGTGCCATCAGCAAAACAGGGGGCGCCTACAATGAGCAGTTCTTC; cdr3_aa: CAISKTGGAYNEQFF
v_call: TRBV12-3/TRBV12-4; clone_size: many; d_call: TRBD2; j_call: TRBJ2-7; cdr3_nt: TGTGCCAGCAGTTTAGACGCCGCGCCGGGGGGGCAGTACTTC; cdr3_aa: CASSLDAAPGGQYF
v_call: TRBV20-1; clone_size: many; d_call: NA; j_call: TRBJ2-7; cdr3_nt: TGCAGTGCTAAACCGGGACTGCCCTCCTACGAGCAGTACTTC; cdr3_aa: CSAKPGLPSYEQYF
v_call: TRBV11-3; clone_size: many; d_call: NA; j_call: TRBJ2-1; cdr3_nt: TGTGCCAGCAGCTTAGATGGGCCGGACAATGAGCAGTTCTTC; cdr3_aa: CASSLDGPDNEQFF
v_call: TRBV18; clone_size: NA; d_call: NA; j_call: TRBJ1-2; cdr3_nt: TGTGCCAGCTCACAAAGGACGGATCCGAAGGGCTACACCTTC; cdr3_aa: CASSQRTDPKGYTF
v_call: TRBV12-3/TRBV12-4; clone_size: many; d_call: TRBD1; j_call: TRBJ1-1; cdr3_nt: TGTGCCAGCAGCCACTCCCCGGGACAGGGGACCGAAGCTTTCTTT; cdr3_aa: CASSHSPGQGTEAFF
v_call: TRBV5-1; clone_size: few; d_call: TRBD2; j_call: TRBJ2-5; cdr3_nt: TGCGCCAGCAGCCCAGGACTAGCGGGGGAGACCCAGTACTTC; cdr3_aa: CASSPGLAGETQYF
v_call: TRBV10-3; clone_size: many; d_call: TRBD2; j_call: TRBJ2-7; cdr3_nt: TGTGCCATCGGAGGGGATAGCGGGAGTTTGGGCTACGAGCAGTACTTC; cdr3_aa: CAIGGDSGSLGYEQYF
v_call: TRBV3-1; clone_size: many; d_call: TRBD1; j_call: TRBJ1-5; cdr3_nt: TGTGCCAGCAGCCAGTGGGACAGAAGGGATCAGCCCCAGCATTTT; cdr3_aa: CASSQWDRRDQPQHF
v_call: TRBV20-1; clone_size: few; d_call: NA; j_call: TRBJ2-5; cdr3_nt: TGCAGTGCTAGAGATCGGAGTTACACAGGAACAGAGACCCAGTACTTC; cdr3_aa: CSARDRSYTGTETQYF
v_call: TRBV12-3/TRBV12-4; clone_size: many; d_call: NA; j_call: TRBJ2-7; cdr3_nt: TGTGCCAGCAGTTTATTTTATGAGCAGTACTTC; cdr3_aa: CASSLFYEQYF
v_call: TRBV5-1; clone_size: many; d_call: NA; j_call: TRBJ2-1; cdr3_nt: TGCGCCAGCAGCTTGGAGGCAGGGTGGTCGAAGGACAAGCAGTTCTTC; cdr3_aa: CASSLEAGWSKDKQFF
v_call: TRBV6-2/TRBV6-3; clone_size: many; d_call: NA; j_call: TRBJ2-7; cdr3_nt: TGTGCCAGCAGTATACCTCAGGGATTAAACTACGAGCAGTACTTC; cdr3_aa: CASSIPQGLNYEQYF
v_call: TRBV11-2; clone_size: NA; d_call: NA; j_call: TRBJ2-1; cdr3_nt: TGTGCCAGAAGCTTGAGCTCCTACAATGAGCAGTTCTTC; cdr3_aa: CARSLSSYNEQFF
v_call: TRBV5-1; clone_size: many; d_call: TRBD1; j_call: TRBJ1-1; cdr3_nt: TGCGCCAGCAGCCCGACAGGGTTTATGAACACTGAAGCTTTCTTT; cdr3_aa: CASSPTGFMNTEAFF
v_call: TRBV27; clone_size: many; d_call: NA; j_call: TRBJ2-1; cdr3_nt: TGTGCCAGCAGTTTGTCGATCGACAGTTACAATGAGCAGTTCTTC; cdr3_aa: CASSLSIDSYNEQFF
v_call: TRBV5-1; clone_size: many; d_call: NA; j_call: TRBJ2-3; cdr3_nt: TGCGCCAGCAGCTTTGGCCCGGCCCCCACAGATACGCAGTATTTT; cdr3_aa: CASSFGPAPTDTQYF
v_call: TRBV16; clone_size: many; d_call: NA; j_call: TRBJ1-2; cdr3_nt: TGTGCCAGCAGCCAATCTGACTATGGCTACACCTTC; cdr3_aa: CASSQSDYGYTF
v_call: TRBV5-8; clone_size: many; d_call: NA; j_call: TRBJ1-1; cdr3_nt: TGTGCCAGCAGCTTGGTACGGGGGTCGCGGTCGGGCGCCGAAGCTTTCTTT; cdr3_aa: CASSLVRGSRSGAEAFF
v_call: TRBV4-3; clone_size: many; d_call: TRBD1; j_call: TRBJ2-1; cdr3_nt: TGCGCCAGCAGCCAAGATCCGTCCAGGGGGCACAATGAGCAGTTCTTC; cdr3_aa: CASSQDPSRGHNEQFF
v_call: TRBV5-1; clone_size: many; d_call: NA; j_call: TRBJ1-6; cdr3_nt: TGCGCCAGCAGCTTGGCCTCAGGGGACAATTCACCCCTCCACTTT; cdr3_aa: CASSLASGDNSPLHF
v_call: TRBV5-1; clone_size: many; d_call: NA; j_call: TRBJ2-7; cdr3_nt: TGCGCCAGCAGTATCGGACAGTTTGGCGAGCAGTACTTC; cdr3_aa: CASSIGQFGEQYF
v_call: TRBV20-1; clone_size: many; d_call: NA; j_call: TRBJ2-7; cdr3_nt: TGCAGTGTGGGGTCGGGAGCCGCCTACGAGCAGTACTTC; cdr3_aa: CSVGSGAAYEQYF
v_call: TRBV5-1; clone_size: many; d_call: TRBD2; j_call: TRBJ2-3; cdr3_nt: TGCGCCAGCAGAGGCGGGAGTGATACGCAGTATTTT; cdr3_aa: CASRGGSDTQYF
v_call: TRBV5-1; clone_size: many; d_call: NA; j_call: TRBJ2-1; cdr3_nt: TGCGCCAGCAGCTTACCCCCGGACCGACAGTACAATGAGCAGTTCTTC; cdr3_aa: CASSLPPDRQYNEQFF
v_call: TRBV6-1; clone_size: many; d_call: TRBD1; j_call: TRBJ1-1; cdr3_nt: TGTGCCAGCAGAGTGGGACAGGGAGAAACTGAAGCTTTCTTT; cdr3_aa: CASRVGQGETEAFF
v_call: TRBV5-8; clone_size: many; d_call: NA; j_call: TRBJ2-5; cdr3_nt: TGTGCCAGCAGCTTGTTCCGGGGAAGTCGGGAGACCCAGTACTTC; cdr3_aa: CASSLFRGSRETQYF
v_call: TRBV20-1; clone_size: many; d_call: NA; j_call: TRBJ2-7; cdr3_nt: TGCAGTGCTAGTGGTGACCACGAGCAGTACTTC; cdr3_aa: CSASGDHEQYF
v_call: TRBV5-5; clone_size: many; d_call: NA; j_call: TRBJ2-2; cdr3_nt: TGTGCCAGCAGCTTGGAAGGAGGGAGATACGGCGGGGAGCTGTTTTTT; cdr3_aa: CASSLEGGRYGGELFF
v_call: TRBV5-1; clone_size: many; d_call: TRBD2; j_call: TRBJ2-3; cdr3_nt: TGCGCCAGCAGCTTGGCGGCGGGAGGGCCAGATACGCAGTATTTT; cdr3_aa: CASSLAAGGPDTQYF
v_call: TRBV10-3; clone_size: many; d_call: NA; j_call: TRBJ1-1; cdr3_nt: TGTGCCATCAGTGAGTCGAAGTGGGTATCAGAAGCTTTCTTT; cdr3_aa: CAISESKWVSEAFF
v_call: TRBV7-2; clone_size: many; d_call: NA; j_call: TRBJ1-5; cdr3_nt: TGTGCCAGCAGCTTAGGGGAGCAGCTTCAGCCCCAGCATTTT; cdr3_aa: CASSLGEQLQPQHF
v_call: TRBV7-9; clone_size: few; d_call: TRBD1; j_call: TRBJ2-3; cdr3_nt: TGTGCCAGCAGCTCGGTAACAGGGGCCCACACAGATACGCAGTATTTT; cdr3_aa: CASSSVTGAHTDTQYF
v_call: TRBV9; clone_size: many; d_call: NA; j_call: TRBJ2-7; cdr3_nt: TGTGCCAGCAGCGTAGTTGGGCAGGGAGACGAGCAGTACTTC; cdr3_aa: CASSVVGQGDEQYF
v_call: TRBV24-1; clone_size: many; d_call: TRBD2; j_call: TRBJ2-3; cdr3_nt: TGTGCCACCAGTGATTTGGGGACTACTGGCACAGATACGCAGTATTTT; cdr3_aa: CATSDLGTTGTDTQYF
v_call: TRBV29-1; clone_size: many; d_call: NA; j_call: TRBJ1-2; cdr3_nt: TGCAGCGTTGACATTGGGGGGAGAACCCCTAACTATGGCTACACCTTC; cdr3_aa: CSVDIGGRTPNYGYTF
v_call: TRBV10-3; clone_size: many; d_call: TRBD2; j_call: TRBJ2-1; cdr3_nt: TGTGCCATCAGAGGACTAGCGGGGGGATCGACTTACAATGAGCAGTTCTTC; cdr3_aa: CAIRGLAGGSTYNEQFF
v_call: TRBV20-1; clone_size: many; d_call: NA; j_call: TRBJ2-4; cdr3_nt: TGCAGTGCTCCTCGGACAGCTATAGCCAAAAACATTCAGTACTTC; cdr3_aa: CSAPRTAIAKNIQYF
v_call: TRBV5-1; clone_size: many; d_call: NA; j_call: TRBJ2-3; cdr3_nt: TGCGCCAGCAGGGACGGAGGGTATCCGGCGGCAGATACGCAGTATTTT; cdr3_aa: CASRDGGYPAADTQYF
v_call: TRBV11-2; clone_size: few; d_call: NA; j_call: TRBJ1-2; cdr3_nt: TGTGCCAGCAGCTTAGTCGCAGCTACGGTCTATGGCTACACCTTC; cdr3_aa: CASSLVAATVYGYTF
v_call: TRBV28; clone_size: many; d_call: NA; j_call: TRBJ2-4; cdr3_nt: TGTGCCAGCAGTCCAGGGAGGGGGAAGGGTTCCATTCAGTACTTC; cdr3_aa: CASSPGRGKGSIQYF
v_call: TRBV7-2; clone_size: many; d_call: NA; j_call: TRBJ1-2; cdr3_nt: TGTGCCAGCAGCCCTCAAGGGGGTGACTATGGCTACACCTTC; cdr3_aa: CASSPQGGDYGYTF
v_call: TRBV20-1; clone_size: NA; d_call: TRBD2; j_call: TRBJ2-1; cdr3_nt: TGCAGTGGCCAAGCCCCGGGCCTAGCGGGGCTCTCCTACAATGAGCAGTTCTTC; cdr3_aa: CSGQAPGLAGLSYNEQFF
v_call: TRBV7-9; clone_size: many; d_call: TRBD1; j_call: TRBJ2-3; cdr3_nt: TGTGCCAGCAGCTCGCCCGGACAGGGAAGTCCAGATACGCAGTATTTT; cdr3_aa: CASSSPGQGSPDTQYF
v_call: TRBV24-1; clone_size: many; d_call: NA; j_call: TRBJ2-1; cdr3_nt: TGTGCCACCAGTGATCCCCTCCGGGACTTGGGGGACAATGAGCAGTTCTTC; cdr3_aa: CATSDPLRDLGDNEQFF
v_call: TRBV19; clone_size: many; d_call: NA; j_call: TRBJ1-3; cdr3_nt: TGTGCCAGTAGTATAGCACGGGACTCTGGAAACACCATATATTTT; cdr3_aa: CASSIARDSGNTIYF
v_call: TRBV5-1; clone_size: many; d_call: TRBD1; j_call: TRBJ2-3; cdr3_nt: TGCGCCAGCAGCCAGGGACAGCTTAGCACAGATACGCAGTATTTT; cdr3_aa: CASSQGQLSTDTQYF
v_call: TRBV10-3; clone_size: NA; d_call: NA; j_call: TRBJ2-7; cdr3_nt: TGTGCCATCAGTGAGTCGATTTCCGGGACAAGCCTTTCTTGGGGGGCCTACGAGCAGTACTTC; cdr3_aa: CAISESISGTSLSWGAYEQYF
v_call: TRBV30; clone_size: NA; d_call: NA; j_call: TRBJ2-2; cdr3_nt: TGTGCCTGGACGGGGGTGAACACCGGGGAGCTGTTTTTT; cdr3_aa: CAWTGVNTGELFF
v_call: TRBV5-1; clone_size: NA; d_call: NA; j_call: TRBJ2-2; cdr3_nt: TGCGCCAGCAGCCTATTCCCGGCAGGGGAAAACACCGGGGAGCTGTTTTTT; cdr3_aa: CASSLFPAGENTGELFF
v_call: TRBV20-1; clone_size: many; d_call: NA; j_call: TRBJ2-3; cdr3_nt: TGCAGTGCTAGAGTTCTGCCGGGCATTTCATCAGCGTTT; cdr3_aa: CSARVLPGISSAF
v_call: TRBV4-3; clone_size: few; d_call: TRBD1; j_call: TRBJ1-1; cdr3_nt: TGCGCCAGCAGCCAAGATCCCGCCGGGACAGCCCTAGAGAACACTGAAGCTTTCTTT; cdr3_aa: CASSQDPAGTALENTEAFF
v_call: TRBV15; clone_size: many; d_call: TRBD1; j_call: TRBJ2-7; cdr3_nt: TGTGCCACCAGCTCAAAGGGACAGGGGTCCTACGAGCAGTACTTC; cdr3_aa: CATSSKGQGSYEQYF
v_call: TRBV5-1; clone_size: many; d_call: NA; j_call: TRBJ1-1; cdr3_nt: TGCGCCAGCAGCCCAGATTTGAACACTGAAGCTTTCTTT; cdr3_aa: CASSPDLNTEAFF
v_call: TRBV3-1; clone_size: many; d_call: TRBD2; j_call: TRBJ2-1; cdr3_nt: TGTGCCAGCAGCCTCAGCGGGAGGTGGAATGAGCAGTTCTTC; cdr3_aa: CASSLSGRWNEQFF
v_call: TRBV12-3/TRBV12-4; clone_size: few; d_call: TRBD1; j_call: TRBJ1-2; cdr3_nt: TGTGCCAGCAGTTTTCGGTTGGGGCCGGGGACAGTAGCTAACTATGGCTACACCTTC; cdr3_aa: CASSFRLGPGTVANYGYTF